Described below is a single T cell receptor beta chain sequence and its context. Germline-derived CDR1 and CDR2 are MDHEN and SYDVKM. The CDR3 spans 13 residues. Deletions cut 4 bases from V and 6 bases from J, with 9 bases between. Clones were read by immunoSEQ multiplex PCR, and TCRdb kept only the in-frame ones, dropping some. This sample has about 450,000 clones, with nearly 90% found just once. Treatment noted: some 20 received Ad26.COV2.S at low or high dose, single or two shots; a few received placebo; per-sample allocation not given. After the first vaccine or placebo injection, samples were drawn on day 63. Vaccination employed an Ad26 vector expressing the Wuhan-strain SARS-CoV-2 spike. The data were taken from a study of Ad26.COV2.S vaccination and SARS-CoV-2 variants. Study summary: The authors gave Ad26.COV2.S intramuscularly, either once or twice 56 days apart.

V is TRBV28 and J is TRBJ1-4, with D tentatively TRBD1 (6 bases). This material consisted of peripheral blood, taken in a trial of Ad26.COV2.S vaccine versus placebo. The receptor was derived from a person between 18 and 65 years old who received the Ad26.COV2.S COVID-19 vaccine or a placebo. The chain's CDR3 is CASSSPGDEKLFF. In DNA form, the CDR3 reads TGTGCCAGCAGTTCACCAGGGGATGAAAAACTGTTTTTT.